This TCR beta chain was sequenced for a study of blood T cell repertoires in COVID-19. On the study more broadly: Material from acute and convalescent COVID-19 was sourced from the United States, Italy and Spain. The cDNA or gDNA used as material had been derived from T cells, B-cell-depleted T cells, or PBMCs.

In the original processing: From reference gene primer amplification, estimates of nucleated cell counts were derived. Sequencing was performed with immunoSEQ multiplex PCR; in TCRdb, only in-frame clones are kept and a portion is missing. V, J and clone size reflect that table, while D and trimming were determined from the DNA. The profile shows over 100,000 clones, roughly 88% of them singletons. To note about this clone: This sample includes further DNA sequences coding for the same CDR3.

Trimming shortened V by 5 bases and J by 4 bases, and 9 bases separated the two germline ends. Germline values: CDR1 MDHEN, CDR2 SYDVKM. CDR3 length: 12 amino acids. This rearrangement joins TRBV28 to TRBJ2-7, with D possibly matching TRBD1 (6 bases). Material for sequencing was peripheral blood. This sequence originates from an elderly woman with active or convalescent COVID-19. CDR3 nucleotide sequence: TGTGCCAGCAGTCGGACAGTTTACGAGCAGTACTTC. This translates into CASSRTVYEQYF.